The 24 T cell receptor beta chains below all came from one sample that was sequenced in a study of vaccination and CD4 T cells after COVID-19. Cultured CD4+ T cell DNA underwent sequencing with the Oncomine TCR Beta short-read assay. TCRdb reprocessed the PCR reads with MiXCR, giving one entry per CDR3 protein. The repertoire has around 15,000 distinct CDR3 sequences, roughly 43% of them found once; the top ten carry around 5.6%. Antigens for these TCRs are unknown. The treatment: roughly 11-day PBMC culture with coronavirus spike peptide pools or control peptides (ViraFEST assay). The material sequenced was CD4+ T cells from blood, cultured in vitro, taken before SARS-CoV-2 vaccination. These receptors originate from a human donor who had recovered from COVID-19.

This clonotype has more than one count but fewer than ten. The chain carries TRBV15 and TRBJ2-5; D remains ambiguous. CDR1 and CDR2 (germline): LNHNV, YYDKDF (reference sequence). Trimming removed 1 base from V and 0 bases from J, with 9 bases in between. The CDR3 totals 15 residues. The CDR3: CATSRVESYQETQYF. In nucleotides, the CDR3 is TGTGCCACCAGCAGAGTAGAAAGCTACCAAGAGACCCAGTACTTC.

This clonotype showed up just a few times. The rearrangement uses TRBV11-2 and TRBJ2-5, with no clear D. The CDR3 is made up of 15 amino acids. CDR1 is SGHAT and CDR2 is FQNNGV in the germline V gene. The V gene lost 3 bases and the J gene lost 4 bases, with 15 bases spanning the gap. In nucleotides, the CDR3 is TGTGCCAGCAGCTTCCTCAGCGATACGCCAGAGACCCAGTACTTC. Protein: CASSFLSDTPETQYF.

Only a few counts were recorded for this clonotype. The chain couples TRBV5-4 to TRBJ1-1, with D possibly TRBD1 on 6 matching bases. V lost 4 bases and J lost 0, with 10 bases in between. CDR1 and CDR2 (germline): SGHNT, YYREEE (reference sequence). The CDR3 runs 14 residues. CDR3 nucleotides: TGTGCCAGCAGCGTTACAGGGCTGAACACTGAAGCTTTCTTT. Its translation: CASSVTGLNTEAFF.

CDR3 protein: CSAPSGIGETQYF. Written as DNA, the CDR3 is TGCAGTGCCCCTAGCGGGATAGGGGAGACCCAGTACTTC. The chain joins TRBV20-1 to TRBJ2-5, with 9 bases lining up with TRBD2. The CDR3 extends over 13 amino acids. In germline, CDR1 is DFQATT, CDR2 SNEGSKA (reference sequence). V was clipped by 6 bases and J by 5 bases; unmatched bases: 7.

The J gene is TRBJ2-2, the V gene TRBV7-3, with D maybe TRBD1 (6 bases). V was trimmed by 5 bases and J by 4 bases, leaving 8 bases between them. Germline loops: CDR1 SGHTA, CDR2 FQGTGA. CDR3 length: 13 residues. CDR3 nucleotides: TGTGCCAGCAGCCGAGGGGGCACCGGGGAGCTGTTTTTT. This encodes CASSRGGTGELFF.

The chain recombines TRBV19 with TRBJ2-6; no firm D call. Germline CDR1 and CDR2: LNHDA and SQIVND (reference sequence). The ends were cut back, 2 bases at V and 6 bases at J, with 17 bases in the middle. The CDR3 spans 17 residues. CDR3: CASSIKGSVAAANVLTF. DNA for the CDR3: TGTGCCAGTAGTATAAAGGGTTCTGTAGCTGCGGCCAACGTCCTGACTTTC.

The gene calls are TRBV20-1 and TRBJ2-3, with no clear D. The CDR3 loop spans 15 amino acids. V dropped 3 bases and J dropped 0 bases, with 13 bases sitting between them. The V gene's germline CDR1 is DFQATT and CDR2 SNEGSKA (reference sequence). CDR3 protein: CSASASSSSTDTQYF. Here the CDR3 DNA reads TGCAGTGCTAGCGCCTCCTCTTCTAGCACAGATACGCAGTATTTT.

The chain couples TRBV7-9 to TRBJ2-1, with TRBD2 identical over 12 bases. Germline CDR1 reads SEHNR; CDR2 reads FQNEAQ (reference sequence). V lost 7 bases and J lost 13; bases outside the gene matches: 17. The CDR3 loop spans 16 amino acids. The CDR3 reads CASNTILAGGRGGQFF. The CDR3 DNA follows: TGTGCCAGCAACACCATCCTAGCGGGGGGGCGAGGAGGTCAGTTCTTC.

The J gene is TRBJ2-1, the V gene TRBV6-1, with 14 bases that match TRBD2. The CDR3 is 16 residues long. Germline-derived CDR1 and CDR2 are MNHNS and SASEGT. V shed 5 bases, J shed 6 bases, and the junction held 6 bases outside the gene matches. As DNA, the CDR3 is TGTGCCAGCAGTCCCACCGGACTAGCGGGAGGCAATGAGCAGTTCTTC. It translates to CASSPTGLAGGNEQFF.

This clonotype was picked up a small number of times. The rearrangement links TRBV7-8 to TRBJ1-1, with D possibly matching TRBD1 (5 bases). Trimming took off 5 bases at V and 0 bases at J, with 10 bases between the two ends. The CDR3 extends over 14 amino acids. From germline, CDR1 is SGHVS and CDR2 FQNEAQ. The CDR3 reads CASSRGLMNTEAFF. CDR3 DNA: TGTGCCAGCAGCCGGGGCCTCATGAACACTGAAGCTTTCTTT.

This chain uses TRBV10-3 with TRBJ1-2; D is possibly TRBD1 (5 bases). With 4 bases removed from V and 8 bases from J, the gap between germline ends came to 23 bases. CDR1 is ENHRY, CDR2 SYGVKD, per germline. The CDR3 covers 16 residues. CDR3 in DNA: TGTGCCATCAGTGCCGACTTCCGACAGCTAACGAACGGCTACACCTTC. Its translation: CAISADFRQLTNGYTF.

CDR3 bases: TGTGCCAGCAGTTTAGGATGGGACCTGGCACCTGAAGCTTTCTTT. This translates into CASSLGWDLAPEAFF. The chain couples TRBV27 to TRBJ1-1; maybe TRBD1 (5 bases). Deletions cut 2 bases from V and 6 bases from J, with 16 bases between. Per the germline V gene, CDR1 is MNHEY and CDR2 is SMNVEV (reference sequence). This CDR3 contains 15 residues.

The chain has TRBV28 and TRBJ2-1; D is uncertain. The CDR3 has 16 amino acids. V was pared by 5 bases and J by 4 bases, with 18 bases between. Per the germline V gene, CDR1 is MDHEN and CDR2 is SYDVKM. CDR3 coding DNA: TGTGCCAGCAGTACCCCCAGCGCGACCTATTACAATGAGCAGTTCTTC. Protein: CASSTPSATYYNEQFF.

Turning to this clonotype: This may come from a read error, since a much larger clone is one base off. The chain joins TRBV7-2 to TRBJ1-5; D is uncertain. CDR3 length equals 13 residues. Per germline, CDR1 SGHTA and CDR2 FQGNSA. Here the CDR3 reads CASSLDPHQPRHF. Written as DNA, the CDR3 is TGTGCCAGCAGCTTAGACCCCCATCAGCCCCGGCATTTT.

This chain links TRBV19 with TRBJ1-1, with 9 bases aligning to TRBD1. Trimming removed 1 base from V and 5 bases from J; junction bases left unmatched: 5. The CDR3 consists of 15 residues. Germline values: CDR1 LNHDA, CDR2 SQIVND (reference sequence). CDR3 sequence: CASSIVGTGKTEAFF. CDR3 nucleotide sequence: TGTGCCAGTAGTATAGTAGGGACAGGGAAGACTGAAGCTTTCTTT.

This chain links TRBV10-1 with TRBJ2-3, with 7 bases fitting TRBD1. CDR1 and CDR2 (germline): WNHNN, SYGVQD (reference sequence). The CDR3 runs 16 residues. Losses at the gene ends were 5 bases for V and 2 bases for J; bases not matched to a gene: 10. This chain's CDR3 is CASSPFKGQNTDTQYF. The DNA for the CDR3 is TGCGCCAGCAGTCCCTTTAAGGGACAGAACACAGATACGCAGTATTTT.

This chain uses TRBV6-4 with TRBJ2-7; D assignment may be TRBD1 or TRBD2 (6 bases each). The germline gives CDR1 MRHNA, CDR2 SNTAGT. The V end was cut by 0 bases, the J end by 6 bases, with 9 bases between. The CDR3 is 13 amino acids. The DNA of the CDR3 is TGTGCCAGCAGTGACTCAGGGGGGTCCGAGCAGTACTTC. It translates to CASSDSGGSEQYF.

The DNA for the CDR3 is TGTGCCAGCAGCTTGGCACAGGGGTCAGGGGAGACCCAGTACTTC. This encodes CASSLAQGSGETQYF. J is TRBJ2-5 and V is TRBV11-3; TRBD1 agrees at 7 bases. Germline V gene data show CDR1 as SGHNT and CDR2 as YENEEA. Trimming took 3 bases from V and 5 from J; bases not matched to a gene: 9. CDR3 length equals 15 residues.

The chain combines TRBV27 with TRBJ1-2; no firm D call. The V and J ends lost 3 bases and 6 bases respectively, with 17 bases between them. The CDR3 sequence is 15 residues long. Germline CDR1 MNHEY, CDR2 SMNVEV (reference sequence). DNA for the CDR3: TGTGCCAGCAGTTTCGACCTTTACAACGGTGATGGCTACACCTTC. Encoded protein: CASSFDLYNGDGYTF.

V is TRBV6-2 or TRBV6-3 and J is TRBJ2-2; possible D gene TRBD2, 5 bases. The V and J ends lost 0 bases and 5 bases respectively, with 16 bases between them. Germline CDR1 is MNHEY and CDR2 is SVGEGT. This CDR3 has 17 residues. The CDR3 loop reads CASSYSTRVRRTGELFF. CDR3 DNA sequence: TGTGCCAGCAGTTACTCGACTCGAGTCAGGAGGACCGGGGAGCTGTTTTTT.

CDR3 in amino acids: CSAPMAGQSYEQYF. The DNA for the CDR3 is TGCAGTGCTCCAATGGCGGGCCAGTCCTACGAGCAGTACTTC. The chain carries TRBV20-1 and TRBJ2-7; D perhaps matches TRBD2 (5 bases). Germline V gene data show CDR1 as DFQATT and CDR2 as SNEGSKA (reference sequence). The CDR3 totals 14 residues. V was clipped by 5 bases and J by 1 base, with 15 bases between them.

V is TRBV19 and J is TRBJ1-1; 8 bases align to TRBD1. Germline CDR1 is LNHDA and CDR2 is SQIVND (reference sequence). The length of the CDR3 is 17 residues. The J segment lost 2 bases and the V segment lost 3 bases, leaving 11 bases of the junction unmatched. The CDR3 DNA follows: TGTGCCAGTAGTATTAGCAGGGGGCGGACTATAAACACTGAAGCTTTCTTT. Translated, it gives CASSISRGRTINTEAFF.

Worth noting for this clonotype: Sequence at one end of the junction differs from germline and may be a read error. The gene calls are TRBV19 and TRBJ1-1, with TRBD1 as a possible D gene (5 bases). This CDR3 region has 14 residues. Looked up from germline, CDR1 is LNHDA and CDR2 is SQIVND (reference sequence). In DNA form, the CDR3 reads TGTACCAGTACTTCGAGACAGACGGACACTGAAGCTTTCTTT. Its protein is CTSTSRQTDTEAFF. Full variable domain (outside the CDR3, taken from reference TRBV19 and TRBJ1-1): DGGITQSPKYLFRKEGQNVTLSCEQNLNHDAMYWYRQDPGQGLRLIYYSQIVNDFQKGDIAEGYSVSREKKESFPLTVTSAQKNPTAFYLCTSTSRQTDTEAFFGQGTRLTVV.

This clonotype came up a few times. The V call is TRBV7-3, the J call TRBJ1-1; no clear D gene. The CDR3 extends over 15 amino acids. V was clipped by 0 bases and J by 1 base, with 9 bases between them. CDR1 SGHTA and CDR2 FQGTGA come from the germline V gene. The chain's CDR3 is CASSLTSRGNTEAFF. The CDR3 DNA follows: TGTGCCAGCAGCTTAACGTCCAGAGGGAACACTGAAGCTTTCTTT.